Shown below are 9 T cell receptor beta chains from a single sample sequenced in a study of T cells after yellow fever vaccination. One entry per CDR3 protein results from TCRdb running MiXCR on the 5' RACE reads. Among 30,000 to 35,000 distinct CDR3 sequences listed, less than 8.5% were seen once. The specimen was PBMCs, either bulk or a sorted T-cell subset (CD4+, CD8+, memory, or dextramer-sorted; not recorded which), collected on the day of the first yellow fever vaccination. The receptors stem from a man younger than 30 who received the YFV17D yellow fever vaccine.

Many counts were recorded for this clonotype. The chain carries TRBV7-2 and TRBJ2-1, with 7 bases fitting TRBD2. The J segment lost 7 bases and the V segment lost 5 bases, leaving 11 bases of the junction unmatched. Germline CDR1 reads SGHTA; CDR2 reads FQGNSA. This CDR3 has 15 amino acids. CDR3 DNA: TGTGCCAGCAGCGCGCCCGGGGGGTTTAATAATGAGCAGTTCTTC. This sequence encodes CASSAPGGFNNEQFF.

This clonotype has a count of ten or more. V and J are TRBV5-6 and TRBJ2-5, with 8 nucleotides matching TRBD1. There are 15 residues in the CDR3. V lost 1 base and J lost 3; bases outside the gene matches: 5. CDR1 and CDR2 from the germline V gene are SGHDT and YYEEEE. The CDR3 bases are TGTGCCAGCAGCTTGCCCAGGACAGGGAAAGAGACCCAGTACTTC. Protein product: CASSLPRTGKETQYF.

In its sample, this clonotype was seen many times. The chain has TRBV6-1 and TRBJ1-5, with D tentatively TRBD1 (6 bases). Trimming took off 5 bases at V and 1 base at J, with 12 bases between the two ends. The germline V gene encodes CDR1 MNHNS and CDR2 SASEGT. The CDR3 has 15 residues. As DNA, the CDR3 is TGTGCCAGCAGTCCCACAGGGAGGAGCAATCAGCCCCAGCATTTT. Protein sequence: CASSPTGRSNQPQHF.

This clonotype was detected many times. V and J are TRBV7-2 and TRBJ2-7; 8 positions agree with TRBD2. Germline V gives CDR1 SGHTA, CDR2 FQGNSA. There are 14 residues in the CDR3. V lost 3 bases and J lost 4; bases outside the gene matches: 5. DNA for the CDR3: TGTGCCAGCAGCTTCTTGGGACTAGAGTACGAGCAGTACTTC. Its protein is CASSFLGLEYEQYF.

This clonotype was observed at least ten times. The chain uses TRBV7-9 and TRBJ1-4; D perhaps matches TRBD1 (5 bases). Germline CDR1 SEHNR, CDR2 FQNEAQ (reference sequence). V was shortened by 3 bases and J by 2 bases, with 13 bases between the two germline ends. There are 16 residues in the CDR3. The CDR3 sequence: CASSFGGSGTNEKLFF. The DNA of the CDR3 is TGTGCCAGCAGCTTCGGTGGTTCAGGGACTAATGAAAAACTGTTTTTT.

This clonotype was seen a few times. The chain uses TRBV20-1 and TRBJ2-1, with 8 bases aligning to TRBD2. The CDR3 contains 15 residues. CDR1 DFQATT and CDR2 SNEGSKA come from the germline V gene (reference sequence). Germline trimming cut 7 bases from V and 0 bases from J; bases unmatched to any gene: 8. CDR3 in amino acids: CSVRTSPSSYNEQFF. DNA of the CDR3: TGCAGTGTCAGGACTAGCCCGAGCTCCTACAATGAGCAGTTCTTC.

This clonotype showed up many times. In DNA, the CDR3 is TGTGCCAGCAGCTTAGCGCAAGGGCGGAACACTGAAGCTTTCTTT. This codes for CASSLAQGRNTEAFF. The chain uses TRBV7-9 and TRBJ1-1, with D unclear. CDR1 is SEHNR and CDR2 is FQNEAQ in the germline V gene (reference sequence). Trimming stripped 0 bases from V and 1 base from J, with 9 bases between. The CDR3 has 15 residues.

In its sample, this clonotype was seen many times. The rearrangement uses TRBV7-2 and TRBJ2-3; no definite D call. The germline V gene encodes CDR1 SGHTA and CDR2 FQGNSA. The CDR3 runs to 12 residues. V was pared by 5 bases and J by 10 bases, with 13 bases between. The CDR3 loop is CASSTYPGAQYF. CDR3 in DNA: TGTGCCAGCAGCACCTACCCGGGTGCGCAGTATTTT.

In its sample, this clonotype was seen many times. J is TRBJ2-1 and V is TRBV5-5; D ambiguous. This CDR3 is 15 amino acids long. Between the trimmed V and J ends, which lost 0 bases and 2 bases, there was a span of 9 bases. The germline gives CDR1 SGHKS, CDR2 YYEKEE (reference sequence). CDR3 loop: CASSLAPGAYNEQFF. Written as DNA, the CDR3 is TGTGCCAGCAGCTTGGCCCCGGGTGCCTACAATGAGCAGTTCTTC.